The rows below give T cell receptor beta chains drawn from one sample of a study of blood T cell repertoires in COVID-19. Only in-frame clones appear in the TCRdb table, and some are missing; sequencing was by immunoSEQ multiplex PCR. This sample yields some 300,000 clones, of which 70% to 90% are seen a single time; 6% to 8% belongs to the top ten. The specimen was peripheral blood. Receptors were obtained from a woman aged 50 to 65 with COVID-19, enrolled during active disease. Each CDR3 is given with its conserved first and last residue.

V gene: TRBV3-1/TRBV3-2
CDR3 protein: CASRNSGRSLSGELFF

V gene: TRBV29-1
CDR3 protein: CSVRLAGVSLFGNEQFF

V gene: TRBV28
CDR3 protein: CASSPPRQSYNEKLFF

V gene: TRBV3-1/TRBV3-2
CDR3 protein: CASSFRDGTEAFF

V gene: TRBV6-1
CDR3 protein: CASSEAGGSGYEQYF

V gene: TRBV11-3
CDR3 protein: CASSSGTSGSYNEQFF

V gene: TRBV4-2
CDR3 protein: CASSQDGGTGGRYGYTF

V gene: TRBV5-1
CDR3 protein: CASSLALVGTEAFF

V gene: TRBV11-2
CDR3 protein: CASSLLAGTGLAAFF

V gene: TRBV7-9
CDR3 protein: CASSFGLAGGVSYEQYF

V gene: TRBV5-1
CDR3 protein: CASSSSLAGYNEQFF

V gene: TRBV30
CDR3 protein: CAWSVAGTAYSNQPQHF

V gene: TRBV6-5
CDR3 protein: CASSWTDSAFNEQFF

V gene: TRBV19
CDR3 protein: CASSPQGGNTEAFF

V gene: TRBV4-2
CDR3 protein: CASSRENRQGAQGNTIYF

V gene: TRBV7-2
CDR3 protein: CASSSGTSSYNEQFF

V gene: TRBV6-2/TRBV6-3
CDR3 protein: CASSYLGRNQPQHF

V gene: TRBV7-2
CDR3 protein: CASSLAIAGTDTQYF

V gene: TRBV7-8
CDR3 protein: CASSLLQAHGYTF

V gene: TRBV12-5
CDR3 protein: CASGLVSGQGVFAPNEQFF

V gene: TRBV29-1
CDR3 protein: CSVVAQGGHNEQFF

V gene: TRBV5-8
CDR3 protein: CASRLQGSPNYGYTF

V gene: TRBV5-1
CDR3 protein: CASSLGGSGSPQETQYF

V gene: TRBV30
CDR3 protein: CAWSSRQSFSYEQYF

V gene: TRBV19
CDR3 protein: CASSGDFNQPQHF

V gene: TRBV6-6
CDR3 protein: CASIRNAAGGSSLSSYNEQFF

V gene: TRBV7-9
CDR3 protein: CASSIRRTGNKQETQYF

V gene: TRBV7-9
CDR3 protein: CASSYRDTEAFF

V gene: TRBV5-1
CDR3 protein: CASSFKSGNTEAFF

V gene: TRBV6-5
CDR3 protein: CASSYRAAKGTQYF

V gene: TRBV7-2
CDR3 protein: CASQTSGRSRAQETQYF

V gene: TRBV3-1/TRBV3-2
CDR3 protein: CASAQGYQETQYF

V gene: TRBV7-9
CDR3 protein: CASSLGLQGFEKLFF

V gene: TRBV18
CDR3 protein: CASSQGYGSYTEAFF

V gene: TRBV5-5
CDR3 protein: CASSILWGQQAYEQYF

V gene: TRBV6-5
CDR3 protein: CASGTGRSAYEQYF

V gene: TRBV19
CDR3 protein: CASGEQGMNTEAFF

V gene: TRBV6-5
CDR3 protein: CASSPDSRRDQPQHF

V gene: TRBV6-5
CDR3 protein: CASGQNTEAFF

V gene: TRBV6-5
CDR3 protein: CASRGLNEQFF